This T cell receptor (beta chain) is drawn from a study of T-cell memory formation after mild COVID-19. A few counts support this clonotype. Its target is not known. CDR1 and CDR2 from the germline V gene are LGHDT and YNNKEL (reference sequence). The CDR3 loop spans 14 amino acids. Trimming removed 0 bases at V and 15 bases at J, with 18 bases between. A single record per CDR3 protein comes from TCRdb applying MiXCR to the 5' RACE reads. The sample lists around 510,000 distinct CDR3 sequences; about 22% were seen once. Study results and caveats: While clones contracting from day 15 to 85 were balanced between CD4 and CD8, later expanders leaned CD4+. Memory cells collected pre-infection included some clones that later responded, suggesting cross-reactive memory joined. CM and EM subsets held most contracting CD4+ clones; EMRA held CD8+ ones.

This sequence was found in an adult woman who had mild COVID-19 (a few samples of this study predate the infection). Cell type and time point are not known. The chain joins TRBV3-1 to TRBJ1-5; D call uncertain. The source material was PBMCs or a T cell subset sorted from them (not recorded which). Here the CDR3 reads CASSQDFPGGVRHF. The CDR3 DNA reads as TGTGCCAGCAGCCAAGATTTTCCCGGCGGGGTACGGCATTTT. Full variable domain (outside the CDR3, taken from reference TRBV3-1 and TRBJ1-5): DTAVSQTPKYLVTQMGNDKSIKCEQNLGHDTMYWYKQDSKKFLKIMFSYNNKELIINETVPNRFSPKSPDKAHLNLHINSLELGDSAVYFCASSQDFPGGVRHFGDGTRLSIL.